This T cell receptor beta chain was profiled in a study of T cell responses to AZD1222 COVID-19 vaccine. The CDR3 contains 15 residues. Per germline, CDR1 MNHEY and CDR2 SVGAGI. V lost 6 bases and J lost 4, with 18 bases in between. A word on this clone: Its specificity is not known.

Method: immunoSEQ multiplex PCR; TCRdb's copy keeps in-frame clones and lacks some. The sample holds about 150,000 clones, 90% seen once. Study-wide results and limits: A reported finding is that nearly half of spike-specific TCRs target unmutated variant regions. Donors were mostly white British, more females; clonal diversity possibly underestimated. Just a handful of AZD1222 recipients tested seropositive at baseline.

This receptor was obtained from an adult in good health. The chain recombines TRBV6-5 with TRBJ2-5; D might be TRBD1 (5 bases). Sequenced here: peripheral blood, sampled on day 0 of AZD1222 vaccination. CDR3 in DNA: TGTGCCAGCAGACCGATTCGGCAGGGTAGAGAGACCCAGTACTTC. Translation: CASRPIRQGRETQYF.